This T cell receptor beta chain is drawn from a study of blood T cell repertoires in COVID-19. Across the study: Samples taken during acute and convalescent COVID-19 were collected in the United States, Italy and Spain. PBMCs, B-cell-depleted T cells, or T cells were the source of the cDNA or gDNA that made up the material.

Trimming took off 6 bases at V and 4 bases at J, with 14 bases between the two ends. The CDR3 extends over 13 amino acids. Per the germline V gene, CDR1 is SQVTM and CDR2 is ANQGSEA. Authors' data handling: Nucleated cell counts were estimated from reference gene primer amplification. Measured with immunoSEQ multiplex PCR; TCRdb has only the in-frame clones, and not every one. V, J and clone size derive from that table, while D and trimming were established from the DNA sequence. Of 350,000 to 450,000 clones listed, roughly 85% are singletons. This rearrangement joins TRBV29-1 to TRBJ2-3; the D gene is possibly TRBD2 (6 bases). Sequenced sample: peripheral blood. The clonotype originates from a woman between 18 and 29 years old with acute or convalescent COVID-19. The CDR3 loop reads CSVGLAGSDTQYF. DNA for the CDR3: TGCAGCGTGGGACTGGCAGGATCAGATACGCAGTATTTT.